A single sample gave rise to the 32 T cell receptor beta chains below, sequenced in a study of T cells after yellow fever vaccination. TCRdb independently ran MiXCR on the 5' RACE reads; one entry per CDR3 protein. The table shows 450,000 to 650,000 distinct CDR3 sequences, with approximately 15% occurring only once. The sequencing used PBMCs, collected on the day of the yellow fever booster vaccination. The receptors originated from a man under 40 who received the YFV17D yellow fever vaccine.

The chain joins TRBV29-1 to TRBJ2-5; D call uncertain. CDR1 and CDR2 from the germline V gene are SQVTM and ANQGSEA. The CDR3 is 15 amino acids. Deletions cut 4 bases from V and 1 base from J, with 16 bases between. CDR3 amino acids: CSVVGQVQSQETQYF. The CDR3 DNA follows: TGCAGCGTTGTTGGGCAGGTTCAATCCCAAGAGACCCAGTACTTC.

The chain links TRBV2 to TRBJ1-6; perhaps TRBD1 as D (5 bases). Germline CDR1 reads SNHLY; CDR2 reads FYNNEI. V dropped 7 bases and J dropped 8 bases, with 18 bases sitting between them. The CDR3 runs 15 residues. The CDR3 sequence: CASIPETVIYSPLHF. The CDR3 DNA follows: TGTGCCAGCATCCCCGAGACAGTCATTTATTCACCCCTCCACTTT.

This clonotype was observed many times. The chain is built from TRBV4-3 and TRBJ2-5; D is unresolved. The germline CDR1 and CDR2 sequences are LGHNA and YSLEER. The CDR3 has 13 amino acids. V lost 1 base and J 3 bases, leaving 6 bases between the germline ends. The CDR3 nucleotides are TGCGCCAGCAGCCAAGGTAGAAAAGAGACCCAGTACTTC. This encodes CASSQGRKETQYF.

The genes are TRBV20-1 and TRBJ2-1; no clear D. The CDR3 consists of 15 residues. The germline CDR1 and CDR2 sequences are DFQATT and SNEGSKA (reference sequence). Trimming removed 4 bases from V and 0 bases from J, with 13 bases in between. The DNA for the CDR3 is TGCAGTGCTATTGCTGAAGTCAGCTCCTACAATGAGCAGTTCTTC. Translating it yields CSAIAEVSSYNEQFF.

This clonotype appeared a few times. The chain employs TRBV6-1 and TRBJ1-5; TRBD1 might be the D (5 bases). This CDR3 comprises 13 residues. V was trimmed by 6 bases and J by 5 bases, leaving 11 bases between them. The germline CDR1 and CDR2 sequences are MNHNS and SASEGT. CDR3 in amino acids: CASRHTRDQPQHF. The CDR3 DNA follows: TGTGCCAGCAGGCACACCAGGGATCAGCCCCAGCATTTT.

This chain uses TRBV5-1 with TRBJ2-1; D uncertain. CDR1 is SGHRS and CDR2 is YFSETQ in the germline V gene. The length of the CDR3 is 17 residues. With 4 bases removed from V and 0 bases from J, the gap between germline ends came to 17 bases. CDR3 residues: CASSPGPYRSSYNEQFF. CDR3 DNA: TGCGCCAGCAGCCCGGGCCCTTACCGGAGCTCCTACAATGAGCAGTTCTTC.

The J gene is TRBJ2-3, the V gene TRBV7-2; 10 bases match TRBD2. This CDR3 has 15 amino acids. V trimming: 5 bases; J trimming: 4 bases; junction bases outside the gene matches: 6. The germline V gene has CDR1 SGHTA and CDR2 FQGNSA. In nucleotides, the CDR3 is TGTGCCAGCAGCAGCTACCTAGCGGGAGCAGATACGCAGTATTTT. Residues: CASSSYLAGADTQYF.

The chain employs TRBV7-2 and TRBJ1-1; D gene ambiguous. Germline assignment: CDR1 SGHTA and CDR2 FQGNSA. The length of the CDR3 is 12 residues. Deletions cut 5 bases from V and 8 bases from J, with 12 bases between. CDR3 residues: CASSKSAGEAFF. Here the CDR3 DNA reads TGTGCCAGCAGCAAATCCGCCGGGGAAGCTTTCTTT.

The rearrangement uses TRBV7-9 and TRBJ2-7; D tentatively fits TRBD1 or TRBD2 (5 bases each). Germline CDR1 is SEHNR and CDR2 is FQNEAQ (reference sequence). Between the trimmed V and J ends, which lost 5 bases and 4 bases, there was a span of 15 bases. This CDR3 region has 14 residues. This CDR3 reads CASSPQGTQYEQYF. The CDR3 DNA reads as TGTGCCAGCAGCCCCCAAGGGACGCAATACGAGCAGTACTTC.

Ten or more counts support this clonotype. The chain combines TRBV27 with TRBJ2-3, with 10 bases that match TRBD2. CDR1 MNHEY and CDR2 SMNVEV come from the germline V gene (reference sequence). CDR3 length: 14 residues. J lost 1 base, V lost 8 bases, and 3 bases had no gene match. CDR3 loop: CASSGLAGTDTQYF. Written as DNA, the CDR3 is TGTGCCAGCTCCGGACTAGCGGGCACAGATACGCAGTATTTT.

The V call is TRBV11-2, the J call TRBJ2-1, with 11 bases matching TRBD2. CDR1 and CDR2 (germline): SGHAT, FQNNGV. The CDR3 loop spans 16 amino acids. Trimming at V came to 6 bases and at J to 3 bases, leaving 7 bases not matched to a gene. CDR3 DNA: TGTGCCAGCAGTACGTCTAGCGGGAGGAACTACAATGAGCAGTTCTTC. Protein product: CASSTSSGRNYNEQFF.

This rearrangement joins TRBV7-2 to TRBJ2-1; no clear D. The CDR3 has 14 amino acids. The germline V and J ends were trimmed by 5 bases and 3 bases, with 11 bases remaining between them. Germline V gene lookup returns CDR1 SGHTA and CDR2 FQGNSA. The CDR3 region has the DNA TGTGCCAGCAGCCCAGGTCTCTACTACAATGAGCAGTTCTTC. Amino acids: CASSPGLYYNEQFF.

This clonotype showed up just a few times. The rearrangement uses TRBV7-9 and TRBJ2-7; D gene unclear. The germline V and J ends were trimmed by 5 bases and 0 bases, with 11 bases remaining between them. This CDR3 has 14 residues. Germline V CDR1 and CDR2: SEHNR, FQNEAQ (reference sequence). The CDR3 here is CASSARPSSYEQYF. The CDR3 DNA is TGTGCCAGCAGCGCCCGACCGAGCTCCTACGAGCAGTACTTC.

The rearrangement links TRBV7-9 to TRBJ2-7; no firm D call. The CDR3 covers 12 residues. The V and J ends lost 5 bases and 3 bases respectively, with 8 bases between them. The germline CDR1 and CDR2 sequences are SEHNR and FQNEAQ (reference sequence). Here the CDR3 reads CASSGPHYEQYF. The CDR3 nucleotides are TGTGCCAGCAGCGGGCCCCACTACGAGCAGTACTTC.

J is TRBJ2-5 and V is TRBV14; D is ambiguous. The germline V gene encodes CDR1 SGHDN and CDR2 FVKESK. V dropped 1 base and J dropped 2 bases, with 11 bases sitting between them. This CDR3 region has 15 residues. This CDR3 reads CASSQGYNFQETQYF. In nucleotides, the CDR3 is TGTGCCAGCAGCCAAGGGTACAACTTTCAAGAGACCCAGTACTTC.

Only a few counts were recorded for this clonotype. This chain uses TRBV30 with TRBJ2-7; TRBD1 or TRBD2 may be the D gene (5 bases each). This CDR3 contains 14 residues. Trimming cost V 6 bases and J 2 bases, with 17 bases left between them. Germline CDR1 is GTSNPN and CDR2 is SVGIG (reference sequence). The CDR3 sequence: CACIPRDGAYEQYF. CDR3 bases: TGTGCCTGTATTCCCCGGGACGGTGCCTACGAGCAGTACTTC.

This clonotype was seen a handful of times. This rearrangement joins TRBV6-5 to TRBJ2-3, with D tentatively TRBD1 (7 bases). Germline V CDR1 and CDR2: MNHEY, SVGAGI. Trimming shortened V by 2 bases and J by 5 bases, and 8 bases separated the two germline ends. The CDR3 is 13 amino acids. CDR3 in amino acids: CASSYQGGDTQYF. The CDR3 DNA sequence: TGTGCCAGCAGTTACCAGGGGGGAGATACGCAGTATTTT.

The genes are TRBV30 and TRBJ2-3; TRBD2 agrees at 13 bases. The V segment lost 0 bases and the J segment 5 bases; nucleotides outside the gene matches: 2. CDR1 is GTSNPN, CDR2 SVGIG, per germline (reference sequence). This CDR3 has 15 amino acids. The CDR3 DNA follows: TGTGCCTGGAGTGTCGGGACTAGCGGGATAGATACGCAGTATTTT. Its protein product is CAWSVGTSGIDTQYF.

This clonotype was seen only a few times. The gene calls are TRBV18 and TRBJ2-5; D possibly corresponds to TRBD2 (6 bases). Trimming pared 3 bases from V and 4 bases from J, leaving 9 bases between. The CDR3 loop spans 13 amino acids. CDR1 and CDR2 from the germline V gene are KGHSH and LQKENI. CDR3 loop: CASSPMGGETQYF. DNA for the CDR3: TGTGCCAGCTCACCTATGGGAGGAGAGACCCAGTACTTC.

This clonotype was counted between two and nine times. V and J are TRBV5-4 and TRBJ2-1, with TRBD2 identical over 10 bases. Germline loops: CDR1 SGHNT, CDR2 YYREEE (reference sequence). The junction had 9 bases not matched to a gene; V was cut back by 4 bases and J by 5 bases. CDR3 length: 16 amino acids. The chain's CDR3 is CASSVGTSVGHNEQFF. The CDR3, as DNA: TGTGCCAGCAGCGTAGGGACTAGCGTGGGCCACAATGAGCAGTTCTTC. The complete variable domain, with remaining parts taken from reference TRBV5-4 and TRBJ2-1, reads ETGVTQSPTHLIKTRGQQVTLRCSSQSGHNTVSWYQQALGQGPQFIFQYYREEENGRGNFPPRFSGLQFPNYSSELNVNALELDDSALYLCASSVGTSVGHNEQFFGPGTRLTVL.

This clonotype was counted a few times. The rearrangement links TRBV5-1 to TRBJ2-4; tentative D call: TRBD2 (6 bases). Germline CDR1 reads SGHRS; CDR2 reads YFSETQ. V was pared by 3 bases and J by 6 bases, with 16 bases between. The CDR3 spans 15 residues. CDR3: CASSSHGGDGNIQYF. The CDR3 DNA reads as TGCGCCAGCAGCTCCCACGGGGGAGATGGAAACATTCAGTACTTC.

J is TRBJ2-2 and V is TRBV23-1; 12 bases align to TRBD2. TRBV23-1 is sorted into the ORF group, with uncertain function. The V and J ends lost 8 bases and 6 bases, in that order; junction bases with no gene match: 7. The CDR3 extends over 15 amino acids. CDR3 in amino acids: CASPPTSGSPGELFF. The CDR3 region has the DNA TGCGCCAGCCCTCCGACTAGCGGGAGCCCCGGGGAGCTGTTTTTT.

A few counts support this clonotype. The chain joins TRBV5-1 to TRBJ1-1, with TRBD1 as a possible D gene (6 bases). With 3 bases removed from V and 0 bases from J, the gap between germline ends came to 9 bases. This CDR3 contains 14 residues. Germline V gene sequence: CDR1 SGHRS, CDR2 YFSETQ. CDR3 amino acids: CASSSGQMNTEAFF. CDR3 nucleotides: TGCGCCAGCAGCTCGGGACAAATGAACACTGAAGCTTTCTTT.

The chain has TRBV7-9 and TRBJ2-2, with 14 bases that match TRBD2. The junction had 3 bases not matched to a gene; V was cut back by 9 bases and J by 3 bases. The germline V gene has CDR1 SEHNR and CDR2 FQNEAQ (reference sequence). There are 15 residues in the CDR3. The CDR3 coding sequence is TGTGCCAGGGGACTAGCGGGAGTGGACACCGGGGAGCTGTTTTTT. This gives the protein CARGLAGVDTGELFF.

CDR3 in amino acids: CSARGQAIQETQYF. DNA for the CDR3: TGCAGTGCCAGGGGGCAGGCCATCCAAGAGACCCAGTACTTC. The chain combines TRBV20-1 with TRBJ2-5, with 8 bases that match TRBD1. Trimming removed 6 bases from V and 1 base from J; junction bases left unmatched: 7. The CDR3 has 14 residues. CDR1 and CDR2 from the germline V gene are DFQATT and SNEGSKA (reference sequence).

This clonotype has only one observation. This chain links TRBV2 with TRBJ2-6; 7 bases are a match to TRBD2. This CDR3 region has 14 residues. Per the germline V gene, CDR1 is SNHLY and CDR2 is FYNNEI. CDR3 nucleotide sequence: TGTGCAAGCGGGGCCACCTCTGGGGCCAACGTCCTGACTTTC. It encodes CASGATSGANVLTF.

The rearrangement joins TRBV5-1 to TRBJ1-4; tentative D call: TRBD1 (5 bases). Germline V CDR1 and CDR2: SGHRS, YFSETQ. This CDR3 comprises 15 residues. V was pared by 4 bases and J by 0 bases, with 10 bases between. The CDR3 sequence: CASSVGHSTNEKLFF. CDR3 coding DNA: TGCGCCAGCAGCGTAGGACACTCAACTAATGAAAAACTGTTTTTT.

This clonotype was recorded only once. In nucleotides, the CDR3 is TGTGCCAGCAGTGATTGGGGGACCCGGGCCCGCACAGATACGCAGTATTTT. Translated, it gives CASSDWGTRARTDTQYF. The rearrangement joins TRBV25-1 to TRBJ2-3, with D perhaps TRBD1 or TRBD2 (5 bases each). The CDR3 runs 17 residues. Germline V CDR1 and CDR2: MGHDK, SYGVNS. Trimming took off 3 bases at V and 1 base at J, with 17 bases between the two ends.

This chain connects TRBV5-1 to TRBJ2-5, with D perhaps TRBD1 or TRBD2 (5 bases each). This CDR3 spans 13 amino acids. From germline, CDR1 is SGHRS and CDR2 YFSETQ. V was shortened by 6 bases and J by 6 bases, with 15 bases between the two germline ends. As DNA, the CDR3 is TGCGCCAGCAACACAGACCGGGGCCAGACCCAGTACTTC. It translates to CASNTDRGQTQYF.

This clonotype was picked up a small number of times. The chain joins TRBV20-1 to TRBJ2-3, with D perhaps matching TRBD1 or TRBD2 (5 bases each). Per the germline V gene, CDR1 is DFQATT and CDR2 is SNEGSKA (reference sequence). CDR3 length: 15 amino acids. V lost 2 bases, J lost 0 bases, and 12 bases lay in between. Written as DNA, the CDR3 is TGCAGTGCTAGATGGGAGACAGTTAGCACAGATACGCAGTATTTT. Its translation: CSARWETVSTDTQYF.

This clonotype has a handful of counts. The chain joins TRBV9 to TRBJ2-3; TRBD1 aligns across 7 bases. The CDR3 totals 13 residues. V lost 5 bases to trimming and J lost 6 bases; unmatched junction nucleotides: 6. Germline loops: CDR1 SGDLS, CDR2 YYNGEE. CDR3: CASSDRAVDTQYF. The CDR3 DNA reads as TGTGCCAGCAGTGACAGGGCGGTTGATACGCAGTATTTT.

This clonotype was counted only a few times. The genes are TRBV3-1 and TRBJ2-1; 7 bases align to TRBD1. V lost 4 bases, J lost 4 bases, and 13 bases stayed unmatched. The CDR3 runs to 17 residues. Germline-derived CDR1 and CDR2 are LGHDT and YNNKEL (reference sequence). CDR3 in DNA: TGTGCCAGCAGCCCCCACCGAGTGGGGACAGCATACAATGAGCAGTTCTTC. Protein: CASSPHRVGTAYNEQFF.